Below are 29 T cell receptor beta chains sequenced from a single sample in a study of monozygotic twins with inflammatory bowel disease (dated by TCRdb to 2018 to 2020). Library preparation used 5' RACE. The reads were generated on an Illumina HiSeq 2500. TCRdb reprocessed the sequencing reads and holds a single record per CDR3 protein sequence, with no DNA. This sample's table lists 150,000 or so distinct CDR3 sequences. Around 6.8% of the sample goes to the ten largest clones. The material sequenced was blood. These TCRs come from a human donor with ulcerative colitis or Crohn's disease, or a healthy co-twin of an affected twin (not recorded which).

The V call is TRBV30, the J call TRBJ2-3; TCRdb calls TRBD1, which cannot be checked without DNA. CDR3 length: 17 residues. From germline, CDR1 is GTSNPN and CDR2 SVGIG (reference sequence). CDR3 residues: CAWSVDGTPLSTDTQYF.

V usage is TRBV5-4 and J usage is TRBJ2-3; TCRdb proposes TRBD1, but this gene call is untestable without DNA. CDR3 size: 16 residues. Looked up from germline, CDR1 is SGHNT and CDR2 is YYREEE (reference sequence). CDR3 sequence: CASSLGGSDKVDTQYF.

The V and J genes are TRBV4-1 and TRBJ1-5. Germline CDR1 MGHRA, CDR2 YSYEKL. The CDR3 has 14 amino acids. Here the CDR3 reads CASSQDPVNQPQHF.

This chain connects TRBV20-1 to TRBJ1-1. This CDR3 has 11 residues. Germline values: CDR1 DFQATT, CDR2 SNEGSKA (reference sequence). CDR3 sequence reads: CSALGPAEAFF.

The chain couples TRBV7-7 to TRBJ2-5; with no DNA, the TCRdb D assignment of TRBD1 cannot be verified. CDR3 length equals 15 residues. Looked up from germline, CDR1 is SSHAT and CDR2 is FNYEAQ (reference sequence). CDR3: CASSLPGTGEETQYF.

The chain recombines TRBV5-1 with TRBJ2-7; the D call of TRBD1 rests on TCRdb alone, since no DNA is present to check it. The CDR3 extends over 14 amino acids. Per germline, CDR1 SGHRS and CDR2 YFSETQ. CDR3 loop: CASSLDRGKDEQYF.

The genes are TRBV4-3 and TRBJ2-7. Germline V lookup: CDR1 LGHNA, CDR2 YSLEER. The CDR3 totals 15 residues. CDR3 protein: CASSQDTYSSYEQYF.

This chain connects TRBV20-1 to TRBJ1-6; TCRdb picks TRBD1, but there is no DNA to check that call. CDR1 is DFQATT, CDR2 SNEGSKA, per germline (reference sequence). The CDR3 has 15 amino acids. CDR3: CSAPGTGVIDSPLHF.

J is TRBJ2-1 and V is TRBV11-2; checking the TCRdb D call of TRBD1 is not possible without DNA. The CDR3 length is 15 residues. Per the germline V gene, CDR1 is SGHAT and CDR2 is FQNNGV. The CDR3 protein is CASSLAPSSYNEQFF.

This chain uses TRBV3-1 with TRBJ1-2; TCRdb indicates TRBD1, and absent DNA this call remains unverified. This CDR3 comprises 14 residues. The germline V gene encodes CDR1 LGHDT and CDR2 YNNKEL (reference sequence). The CDR3 sequence is CASSPAGADYGYTF.

This chain links TRBV6-2 or TRBV6-3 with TRBJ2-2; without DNA, the TCRdb call of TRBD2 cannot be checked. This CDR3 has 15 amino acids. Germline V lookup: CDR1 MNHEY, CDR2 SVGEGT. The chain's CDR3 is CASTQKRAWTGELFF.

V usage is TRBV7-3 and J usage is TRBJ1-1; the TRBD1 assignment by TCRdb is unverifiable without DNA. Germline V gene data show CDR1 as SGHTA and CDR2 as FQGTGA. This CDR3 is 15 amino acids long. The chain's CDR3 is CASSPSGTDNTEAFF.

This sequence joins TRBV5-1 and TRBJ2-1; TCRdb reports TRBD2, a call that lacks DNA to check it against. The germline CDR1 and CDR2 sequences are SGHRS and YFSETQ. This CDR3 comprises 14 residues. CDR3 amino acids: CASSLGREFDEQFF.

The genes are TRBV12-3 or TRBV12-4 and TRBJ1-4. The CDR3 is 16 amino acids. CDR3 in amino acids: CASSPLGGGRGEKLFF.

The chain uses TRBV7-6 and TRBJ2-2. The CDR3 has 13 residues. The germline gives CDR1 SGHVS, CDR2 FNYEAQ. This CDR3 is CASSLGYTGELFF.

The J gene is TRBJ2-1, the V gene TRBV14; TCRdb designates TRBD2, a call that cannot be tested without DNA. Germline V CDR1 and CDR2: SGHDN, FVKESK. This CDR3 has 16 residues. This chain's CDR3 is CASSQLAGGSYNEQFF.

This rearrangement joins TRBV21-1 to TRBJ2-5. TRBV21-1 is tagged as a pseudogene. The CDR3 is 11 residues long. This CDR3 is CASSMKETQYF.

The V call is TRBV5-1, the J call TRBJ1-2; checking the TCRdb D call of TRBD1 is not possible without DNA. The CDR3 has 15 amino acids. CDR1 is SGHRS, CDR2 YFSETQ, per germline. CDR3 sequence reads: CASSVGGTGGEGYTF.

The chain recombines TRBV29-1 with TRBJ1-5. Germline assignment: CDR1 SQVTM and CDR2 ANQGSEA. The CDR3 has 12 amino acids. CDR3 sequence reads: CSVEDGSQPQHF.

The V call is TRBV25-1, the J call TRBJ2-3. In germline, CDR1 is MGHDK, CDR2 SYGVNS. The CDR3 loop spans 15 amino acids. The CDR3 sequence: CASSEPIPFGDTQYF.

V usage is TRBV2 and J usage is TRBJ1-2; TCRdb's assignment of TRBD1 cannot be checked, as there is no DNA. The CDR3 sequence is 14 residues long. Germline V gene lookup returns CDR1 SNHLY and CDR2 FYNNEI. This CDR3 reads CASRLRTVNYGYTF. Using reference TRBV2 and TRBJ1-2 for the parts outside the CDR3, the full variable domain is EPEVTQTPSHQVTQMGQEVILRCVPISNHLYFYWYRQILGQKVEFLVSFYNNEISEKSEIFDDQFSVERPDGSNFTLKIRSTKLEDSAMYFCASRLRTVNYGYTFGSGTRLTVV.

The chain combines TRBV19 with TRBJ1-5. Per germline, CDR1 LNHDA and CDR2 SQIVND (reference sequence). The CDR3 is 17 amino acids. The CDR3 spells CASSSQTGTTVMTPQHF.

The chain uses TRBV11-2 and TRBJ2-1. CDR1 and CDR2 from the germline V gene are SGHAT and FQNNGV. This CDR3 comprises 13 residues. The CDR3 protein is CASSLAYYNEQFF.

The rearrangement uses TRBV20-1 and TRBJ2-3; without DNA, the TCRdb call of TRBD2 cannot be checked. Germline values: CDR1 DFQATT, CDR2 SNEGSKA (reference sequence). The CDR3 is 15 residues long. The chain's CDR3 is CSAPELAASTDTQYF.

The gene calls are TRBV6-6 and TRBJ2-7; the D call from TCRdb, TRBD1, cannot be confirmed without DNA. This CDR3 is built from 14 residues. The germline V gene has CDR1 MNHNY and CDR2 SVGAGI (reference sequence). CDR3 amino acids: CASSYPEGAWEQYF.

The rearrangement uses TRBV5-1 and TRBJ1-5. CDR1 is SGHRS, CDR2 YFSETQ, per germline. The CDR3 loop spans 15 amino acids. CDR3 residues: CASSLDGAPNQPQHF.

The chain employs TRBV27 and TRBJ1-5. Germline assignment: CDR1 MNHEY and CDR2 SMNVEV (reference sequence). There are 15 residues in the CDR3. CDR3 sequence: CASSLGGRGNQPQHF.

V is TRBV7-6 and J is TRBJ2-1; the D gene TCRdb calls, TRBD1, cannot be checked with no DNA. CDR3 length equals 13 residues. Germline lookup yields CDR1 SGHVS and CDR2 FNYEAQ. The CDR3 reads CASSSRRGDEQFF.

This chain uses TRBV7-2 with TRBJ2-2; the D call from TCRdb, TRBD1, cannot be confirmed without DNA. Germline V gene data show CDR1 as SGHTA and CDR2 as FQGNSA. The CDR3 covers 16 residues. CDR3: CASSLRDRADTGELFF. Filled out from reference TRBV7-2 and TRBJ2-2, the complete variable domain reads GAGVSQSPSNKVTEKGKDVELRCDPISGHTALYWYRQSLGQGLEFLIYFQGNSAPDKSGLPSDRFSAERTGGSVSTLTIQRTQQEDSAVYLCASSLRDRADTGELFFGEGSRLTVL.